This entry is about one T cell receptor (beta chain). Its antigen is still unknown. cDNA came from roughly 0.53 to 1 ug RNA primed by random hexamers. Amplification of TCR beta CDR3 by immunoSEQ multiplex PCR spanned 54 Vbeta and 13 Jbeta. TCRdb re-analysed the immunoSEQ multiplex PCR reads in MiXCR, keeping a single row per CDR3 protein. This sample carries roughly 110,000 distinct CDR3 sequences, approximately 93% of them seen once, and the ten largest clones take roughly 0.38%. This specimen comes from a study of CD8 T cells in Susac syndrome. The overall study: Of the sequenced Susac syndrome patients, six had active disease and 8 or 9 were in remission.

The authors negatively isolated CD8+ and CD4+ T cells and FACS-enriched TEMRA cells. Study-wide results and limits: In Susac syndrome, CD8+ expansion was highest in TEMRA and active disease.

The CDR3 contains 13 residues. Trimming stripped 0 bases from V and 7 bases from J, with 7 bases between. Germline V CDR1 and CDR2: DFQATT, SNEGSKA (reference sequence). Specimen: CD8+ T cells from PBMCs. This clonotype was sampled from a human donor with Susac syndrome. The chain carries TRBV20-1 and TRBJ1-6; no reliable D call. DNA for the CDR3: TGCAGTGCTAGAGAGATCGGGAATTCACCCCTCCACTTT. This translates into CSAREIGNSPLHF.